The sequence of this T cell receptor beta chain was determined in a study of technical replicates of blood from several donors. CDR1 SGHNT and CDR2 YENEEA come from the germline V gene. The CDR3 sequence is 17 residues long. V shed 0 bases, J shed 4 bases, and the junction held 9 bases outside the gene matches. Only in-frame clones appear in the TCRdb table, and some are missing; sequencing was by immunoSEQ multiplex PCR. Among tens of thousands of clones listed, roughly 77% were seen once. The sequencing input was PBMCs. J is TRBJ2-7 and V is TRBV11-3; 10 nucleotides align to TRBD2. This clonotype was obtained from a human donor in good health. Some clones in this sample may be carry-over from other donors' samples. The CDR3 DNA follows: TGTGCCAGCAGCTTAGATCTATCTAGCGGGGGATCATACGAGCAGTACTTC. Residues: CASSLDLSSGGSYEQYF.